This T cell receptor (beta chain) was sequenced for a study of T cells in Graves' hyperthyroidism and ophthalmopathy. Overall study: Pretreatment peripheral blood was obtained at initial diagnosis.

This clonotype was counted at least ten times. Disease lasting under 3 months, a NOSPECS grade of at least 4, and a Clinical Activity Score of at least 3 were features of the ophthalmopathy patients. A patient was excluded if there was uncontrolled infection, other autoimmune disease, pregnancy or lactation. The ends were cut back, 5 bases at V and 4 bases at J, with 8 bases in the middle. This CDR3 spans 12 amino acids. Germline lookup yields CDR1 LGHDT and CDR2 YNNKEL (reference sequence). RNA transcripts served as the template for amplifying TCR beta CDR3 regions. Primed by the HTBI set, a first-round RT-PCR was run on the TCR CDR3. One entry per CDR3 protein, called by TCRdb with MiXCR from the multiplex PCR reads. Among about 600,000 distinct CDR3 sequences, approximately 15% were seen once, and the ten largest hold less than 3.5%.

This chain connects TRBV3-1 to TRBJ1-1; D unresolved. The sequencing sample was made of blood. The receptor was derived from a woman aged 35 to 49 with Graves' ophthalmopathy. This chain's CDR3 is CASSYLSTEAFF. DNA of the CDR3: TGTGCCAGCAGCTACCTGAGCACTGAAGCTTTCTTT. Based on the CDR3 plus reference TRBV3-1 and TRBJ1-1, the full variable domain is DTAVSQTPKYLVTQMGNDKSIKCEQNLGHDTMYWYKQDSKKFLKIMFSYNNKELIINETVPNRFSPKSPDKAHLNLHINSLELGDSAVYFCASSYLSTEAFFGQGTRLTVV.